This T cell receptor beta chain came from a study of stem cell transplantation in POMP-related autoinflammatory disease (dated by TCRdb to 2020 to 2023). Background on the whole study: According to the study's hypothesis, the TRB repertoire gets skewed because defective thymoproteasomes impair MHC class I-dependent CD8+ T-cell differentiation and positive selection. Before transplant, patients showed CD4+ naive T-cell skewing, low CD8+ T-cell proportions, and reduced T-cell cytokine secretion. The effect of POMP deficiency on T-cell receptor beta repertoire diversity and CDR3 characteristics was assessed using high-throughput TRB sequencing. DNA chimerism analysis after transplant demonstrated 100% donor engraftment of neutrophils and platelets for up to one year.

According to the study, the label for this sample's time point signals: after hematopoietic stem cell transplant. PRAID was characterized by prominent immunodeficiency alongside autoinflammation. Prior to TRB sequencing, T-cell subsets (conventional T cells, CD8+ T cells, regulatory T cells, T follicular helper cells) were sorted. The germline V gene encodes CDR1 KGHDR and CDR2 SFDVKD. Its CDR3 holds 13 amino acids, cysteine through phenylalanine. This entry keeps only the CDR3 DNA: 39 bases, framed from base 1. Between the V and J ends, shortened by 3 bases and 5 bases respectively, the junction contains 9 bases. Results the study describes overall, beyond this receptor: In PRAID patients, the trend toward increased clonality and lower diversity reached statistical significance only for regulatory T cells. The number of unique TRB V-J gene pairings in PRAID patients was restricted. Across all analyzed T-cell subsets, PRAID patients tended toward lower TRB diversity and higher clonality.

Library method: the immunoSEQ multiplex PCR assay. The authors' analysis ran thus. Shannon entropy, which accounts for clonal size distribution, was used to quantify repertoire diversity. Clonotype distribution inequality was measured with the Gini-Simpson index (Simpson_1-D). The immuneACCESS repertoire file appears here via TCRdb, limited to in-frame rearrangements. These files lack a portion of the clones; in checked studies, under half of the deficit traces to unresolved V genes, and the cause of the others is not known. The V and J calls and clone size come from that table; D and trimming were worked out from the DNA. The sample data list over 8,000 clones, and 75% to 85% of these were observed just once. The ten largest account for approximately 4.4% of the sample. With respect to this clone: Its antigen remains undetermined. Base qualities were left out, and no much larger clone turns up one base away.

The source is a human patient with POMP-related autoinflammation and immune dysregulation (PRAID). In transplant recipients, some T cells may be of donor rather than host origin. The chain joins TRBV24-1 to TRBJ1-2; the D gene assignment is ambiguous. The sequencing used CD4+ T cells from PBMCs, collected after stem cell transplantation. The sequenced DNA: TGTGCCACCAGTGATCCGACGGTTTATGGCTACACCTTC. This encodes CATSDPTVYGYTF.